Listed below are T cell receptor beta chains from one sample, sequenced in a study of blood T cell repertoires in COVID-19. Sequencing used immunoSEQ multiplex PCR; TCRdb keeps in-frame clones, though not all of them. The sample has 210,000 or so clones, under 85% seen once. The sequenced sample was peripheral blood. These TCRs come from a woman aged 80 or over with COVID-19, enrolled during active disease. The CDR3 runs from the conserved cysteine through the conserved F or W. The D gene is left open where the match is weak. Only some rows state a clone size, as once, few, many or a class for expanded clones.

v_call	clone_size	j_call	d_call	cdr3_aa	cdr3_nt
TRBV10-3	NA	TRBJ2-5	NA	CAISGEKTQYF	TGTGCCATCAGTGGAGAAAAGACCCAGTACTTC
TRBV11-1	NA	TRBJ2-2	TRBD1	CASQGDTGELFF	TGTGCCAGCCAGGGGGACACCGGGGAGCTGTTTTTT
TRBV10-3	NA	TRBJ2-1	TRBD2	CATTGGARGYNEQFF	TGTGCCACCACCGGGGGGGCCCGGGGCTACAATGAGCAGTTCTTC
TRBV6-5	NA	TRBJ1-1	NA	CASSYGAGMNTEAFF	TGTGCCAGCAGTTATGGAGCAGGGATGAACACTGAAGCTTTCTTT
TRBV7-2	NA	TRBJ2-3	NA	CASSFQGLGDTQYF	TGTGCCAGCAGCTTCCAGGGGCTGGGGGATACGCAGTATTTT
TRBV18	once	TRBJ2-7	TRBD2	CASAGVPSYEQYF	TGTGCCAGCGCGGGGGTCCCCTCCTACGAGCAGTACTTC
TRBV29-1	NA	TRBJ2-3	TRBD1	CSAAAGRGPTDTQYF	TGCAGCGCCGCGGCCGGAAGGGGGCCCACAGATACGCAGTATTTT
TRBV19	NA	TRBJ2-3	TRBD2	CASRAGTTDTQYF	TGTGCCAGCCGAGCGGGGACCACAGATACGCAGTATTTT
TRBV5-1	NA	TRBJ2-1	TRBD1	CASSLQGVRNEQFF	TGCGCCAGCAGCTTACAGGGGGTCCGGAATGAGCAGTTCTTC
TRBV7-7	once	TRBJ2-7	TRBD1	CASSLEQGVSYEQYF	TGTGCTAGCAGCTTAGAACAGGGGGTCTCCTACGAGCAGTACTTC
TRBV14	few	TRBJ1-2	NA	CASSPLRDGVEVTF	TGTGCCAGCAGCCCCCTCCGGGATGGGGTTGAGGTTACCTTC
TRBV2	NA	TRBJ2-1	TRBD2	CASPLAGGRSDEQFF	TGTGCCAGCCCACTAGCGGGAGGGCGGAGCGATGAGCAGTTCTTC
TRBV15	NA	TRBJ2-1	TRBD2	CATSRLRGSGRNYNEQFF	TGTGCCACCAGCAGATTACGAGGTAGCGGGAGGAATTACAATGAGCAGTTCTTC
TRBV24-1	NA	TRBJ1-1	TRBD1	CATSDGDRDAFF	TGTGCCACCAGTGATGGGGACAGGGACGCTTTCTTT
TRBV4-1	NA	TRBJ2-2	TRBD1	CASSQDPGTGKGSGELFF	TGCGCCAGCAGCCAAGATCCCGGGACAGGGAAGGGATCCGGGGAGCTGTTTTTT
TRBV28	NA	TRBJ2-6	NA	CASSLEVMVGANVLTF	TGTGCCAGCAGTTTGGAGGTTATGGTGGGGGCCAACGTCCTGACTTTC
TRBV4-2	few	TRBJ2-1	NA	CASSQPPQGTSIDEQFF	TGTGCCAGCAGCCAGCCCCCCCAGGGAACTTCTATCGATGAGCAGTTCTTC
TRBV2	NA	TRBJ2-1	TRBD1	CASSEGMTGTEIYNEQFF	TGTGCCAGCAGTGAAGGAATGACCGGGACAGAAATATACAATGAGCAGTTCTTC
TRBV9	NA	TRBJ2-1	TRBD1	CASSLWDRPVNEQFF	TGTGCCAGCAGCCTGTGGGACAGGCCTGTCAATGAGCAGTTCTTC
TRBV5-4	NA	TRBJ1-2	NA	CASSKVDNNGYTF	TGTGCCAGCAGCAAAGTAGATAATAATGGCTACACCTTC
TRBV18	NA	TRBJ1-2	NA	CASSLNEAANYGYTF	TGTGCCAGCTCACTAAACGAGGCAGCTAACTATGGCTACACCTTC
TRBV2	NA	TRBJ1-1	TRBD1	CASSARTGNTEAFF	TGTGCCAGCAGTGCACGGACAGGGAACACTGAAGCTTTCTTT
TRBV28	NA	TRBJ1-2	NA	CASSEELAGLATGYTF	TGTGCCAGCTCTGAAGAGTTGGCAGGGTTGGCAACTGGCTACACCTTC
TRBV6-5	NA	TRBJ2-1	NA	CASSYTRSYNEQFF	TGTGCCAGCAGTTACACACGATCCTACAATGAGCAGTTCTTC
TRBV12-3/TRBV12-4	few	TRBJ1-2	NA	CASSGNRVGGYTF	TGTGCCAGCAGTGGCAACAGGGTTGGAGGCTACACCTTC
TRBV29-1	few	TRBJ1-1	TRBD1	CSSRQGVGDTEAFF	TGCAGCTCCCGACAGGGGGTTGGTGACACTGAAGCTTTCTTT
TRBV6-5	NA	TRBJ2-7	TRBD1	CAIWTGGHEQYF	TGTGCCATCTGGACAGGGGGGCACGAGCAGTACTTC
TRBV4-2	few	TRBJ1-2	NA	CASSEGVGYGYTF	TGTGCCAGCAGCGAGGGGGTCGGCTATGGCTACACCTTC
TRBV9	NA	TRBJ1-4	NA	CASSVREGEKLFF	TGTGCCAGCAGCGTGAGGGAGGGGGAAAAACTGTTTTTT
TRBV7-8	NA	TRBJ1-4	NA	CASSAPRGEKLFF	TGTGCCAGCAGCGCCCCCCGGGGTGAAAAACTGTTTTTT
TRBV5-1	NA	TRBJ1-2	NA	CASSLTPTGQSRIGGYTF	TGCGCCAGCAGCTTGACCCCTACTGGACAGTCCCGGATAGGTGGCTACACCTTC
TRBV19	NA	TRBJ2-1	TRBD1	CASSRQGSLSYNEQFF	TGTGCCAGTAGTAGACAGGGCTCCCTTTCCTACAATGAGCAGTTCTTC
TRBV6-5	NA	TRBJ2-7	NA	CASSYSYGDGYEQYF	TGTGCCAGCAGTTACTCCTACGGGGATGGGTACGAGCAGTACTTC
TRBV28	NA	TRBJ1-2	NA	CASRLSGASNYGYTF	TGTGCCAGCAGGTTATCAGGGGCTAGTAACTATGGCTACACCTTC
TRBV7-2	NA	TRBJ2-2	NA	CASRPTGNTGELFF	TGTGCCAGCAGACCAACCGGTAACACCGGGGAGCTGTTTTTT